These 9 T cell receptor beta chains were all obtained from the same sample, sequenced in a study of response to subunit inactivated influenza vaccine. TCRdb processed the RT-PCR reads anew with MiXCR; each CDR3 protein has one entry. The sample records about 780,000 distinct CDR3 sequences, around 18% being singletons. The source was PBMCs from blood, collected about 5 days after vaccination. These receptors were collected from a man aged 50-60 years who received an inactivated influenza vaccine.

The chain links TRBV12-3 or TRBV12-4 to TRBJ2-7, with 15 bases fitting TRBD2. The V and J ends lost 4 bases and 5 bases, in that order; junction bases with no gene match: 9. There are 17 residues in the CDR3. The DNA of the CDR3 is TGTGCCAGCAGTTCCGGACTAGCGGGAGGGCCTTTGAACGAGCAGTACTTC. Translation: CASSSGLAGGPLNEQYF.

In its sample, this clonotype was seen a few times. The chain employs TRBV6-5 and TRBJ2-3; D possibly matches TRBD1 or TRBD2 (6 bases each). The CDR3 runs to 15 residues. V was shortened by 4 bases and J by 0 bases, with 11 bases between the two germline ends. The germline V gene has CDR1 MNHEY and CDR2 SVGAGI. CDR3 protein: CASSFRGASTDTQYF. CDR3 coding DNA: TGTGCCAGCAGTTTTAGGGGGGCTAGCACAGATACGCAGTATTTT.

V and J are TRBV6-5 and TRBJ2-4; TRBD2 aligns across 7 bases. V lost 0 bases and J lost 0; bases outside the gene matches: 5. Per the germline V gene, CDR1 is MNHEY and CDR2 is SVGAGI. The CDR3 has 17 residues. The CDR3 coding sequence is TGTGCCAGCAGTTACTCTGGGGGGGGGATAGCCAAAAACATTCAGTACTTC. This codes for CASSYSGGGIAKNIQYF.

This clonotype has a handful of counts. V is TRBV20-1 and J is TRBJ2-3; a weak D match, TRBD2 (7 bases). This CDR3 spans 13 amino acids. The germline CDR1 and CDR2 sequences are DFQATT and SNEGSKA (reference sequence). CDR3 loop: CSPRGDTTDTQYF. In DNA form, the CDR3 reads TGCAGCCCCCGGGGGGACACCACAGATACGCAGTATTTT.

This clonotype was observed a few times. The gene calls are TRBV20-1 and TRBJ1-2; D is possibly TRBD1 (6 bases). The V end was cut by 1 base, the J end by 5 bases, with 14 bases between. The V gene's germline CDR1 is DFQATT and CDR2 SNEGSKA (reference sequence). The CDR3 is made up of 14 amino acids. Here the CDR3 DNA reads TGCAGTGCTAGAGCCGGGGGCGCGGGTTATGGCTACACCTTC. Its protein product is CSARAGGAGYGYTF.

This clonotype was observed a few times. V usage is TRBV29-1 and J usage is TRBJ2-4, with 10 nucleotides matching TRBD1. There are 14 residues in the CDR3. In germline, CDR1 is SQVTM, CDR2 ANQGSEA. V dropped 3 bases and J dropped 5; count of bases not matched to a gene: 4. CDR3 sequence (DNA): TGCAGCGTTGAGGACAGGGGGTGGGAAAACATTCAGTACTTC. Translation: CSVEDRGWENIQYF.

This clonotype has just one count. The chain recombines TRBV19 with TRBJ2-3; D gene ambiguous. The germline gives CDR1 LNHDA, CDR2 SQIVND (reference sequence). Trimming shortened V by 7 bases and J by 0 bases, and 8 bases separated the two germline ends. CDR3 length: 13 amino acids. The CDR3 here is CASTLASTDTQYF. In nucleotides, the CDR3 is TGTGCCAGTACCTTGGCGAGCACAGATACGCAGTATTTT.

In its sample, this clonotype was seen a few times. The chain couples TRBV9 to TRBJ2-1; perhaps TRBD2 as D (5 bases). Per the germline V gene, CDR1 is SGDLS and CDR2 is YYNGEE. The CDR3 sequence is 16 residues long. V gave up 4 bases and J gave up 2 bases, with 16 bases separating them. The CDR3 DNA follows: TGTGCCAGCAGCCACGAGAGGACTGAAGCCTACAATGAGCAGTTCTTC. It encodes CASSHERTEAYNEQFF. The whole variable domain, filled in from reference TRBV9 and TRBJ2-1, reads DSGVTQTPKHLITATGQRVTLRCSPRSGDLSVYWYQQSLDQGLQFLIQYYNGEERAKGNILERFSAQQFPDLHSELNLSSLELGDSALYFCASSHERTEAYNEQFFGPGTRLTVL.

This clonotype was detected a few times. Here the CDR3 DNA reads TGTGCCAGCGGGGCAGGGCGGGCAGATACGCAGTATTTT. Protein sequence: CASGAGRADTQYF. The J gene is TRBJ2-3, the V gene TRBV7-2, with D possibly called TRBD1 or TRBD2 (5 bases each). Germline values: CDR1 SGHTA, CDR2 FQGNSA. Trimming removed 8 bases at V and 4 bases at J, with 13 bases between. This CDR3 is built from 13 residues. Based on the CDR3 plus reference TRBV7-2 and TRBJ2-3, the full variable domain is GAGVSQSPSNKVTEKGKDVELRCDPISGHTALYWYRQSLGQGLEFLIYFQGNSAPDKSGLPSDRFSAERTGGSVSTLTIQRTQQEDSAVYLCASGAGRADTQYFGPGTRLTVL.